This T cell receptor (beta chain) was obtained from a study of T cells in Graves' hyperthyroidism and ophthalmopathy. TCR beta CDR3 regions were amplified from RNA. The HTBI primer set was used in a first-round RT-PCR of the TCR CDR3. Via MiXCR, TCRdb re-called the multiplex PCR reads, giving one row per CDR3 protein. The sample records more than 150,000 distinct CDR3 sequences, about 15% being singletons. The clonotype comes from a woman aged 45-65 years with Graves' hyperthyroidism. Sequencing was performed on blood.

CDR3 sequence: CSASSQGPSNYGYTF. DNA of the CDR3: TGCAGCGCTTCCTCACAGGGCCCCTCTAACTATGGCTACACCTTC. V is TRBV29-1 and J is TRBJ1-2; possibly TRBD1 for D (6 bases). The length of the CDR3 is 15 residues. Germline V gene data show CDR1 as SQVTM and CDR2 as ANQGSEA. The V end was cut by 7 bases, the J end by 0 bases, with 18 bases between.